Listed here are 17 T cell receptor beta chains from one sample, sequenced in a study of regulatory T cells in long-lasting Graves disease (dated by TCRdb to 2020 to 2022). The protocol used for the library was multiplex PCR. Sequencer: Illumina HiSeq 4000. To build TCR beta libraries, CDR3 regions were amplified by Arm-PCR using iRepertoire HTBI primers. TCRdb reprocessing: public reads trimmed at Q25 with fastp, clones called with MiXCR, in-frame beta chains kept. Rows matching on CDR3 protein sequence are summarized as one entry with the most common DNA and genes. Across this sample there are roughly 430,000 distinct CDR3 sequences, with about 21% seen only once. The top ten clonotypes cover roughly an eighth of the sample. In the paper's terms, the time point label means: persistent/refractory GD, antithyroid drugs over 5 years with positive TRAb. For both TCR sequencing and RNA sequencing, RNA was extracted from PBMCs in TRIzol.

The specimen comprised peripheral blood mononuclear cells (PBMCs), sampled when the disease was refractory, from a patient treated with antithyroid drugs. These receptors all stem from a female donor with Graves disease.

This clonotype was seen many times. J is TRBJ2-7 and V is TRBV12-3 or TRBV12-4; 9 nucleotides match TRBD2. The ends lost 3 bases at V and 0 bases at J; junction bases unmatched: 9. The CDR3 length is 17 residues. The CDR3 sequence: CASSFIYAGGNSYEQYF. As DNA, the CDR3 is TGTGCCAGCAGTTTCATTTATGCGGGAGGGAACTCCTACGAGCAGTACTTC.

Here the CDR3 DNA reads TGTGACGCAGGACAGGGGAATTCACCCCTCCACTTT. Encoded protein: CDAGQGNSPLHF. This chain connects TRBV7-3 to TRBJ1-6, with 9 bases lining up with TRBD1. The length of the CDR3 is 12 residues. Germline V gene data show CDR1 as SGHTA and CDR2 as FQGTGA.

The chain couples TRBV27 to TRBJ2-5; no clear D. CDR1 MNHEY and CDR2 SMNVEV come from the germline V gene (reference sequence). CDR3 size: 15 residues. The germline V and J ends were trimmed by 5 bases and 5 bases, with 18 bases remaining between them. The CDR3: CASSPQEIGVETQYF. DNA of the CDR3: TGTGCCAGCAGTCCCCAGGAGATCGGCGTGGAGACCCAGTACTTC.

The table lists this clonotype with many counts. The CDR3 is CASSRSQETQYF. The CDR3 coding sequence is TGTGCCAGCAGCAGGAGCCAAGAGACCCAGTACTTC. The rearrangement joins TRBV12-3 or TRBV12-4 to TRBJ2-5; no firm D call. The CDR3 is 12 residues long. V was pared by 6 bases and J by 1 base, with 6 bases between.

V usage is TRBV4-1 and J usage is TRBJ1-4; D is unclear. Trimming took off 4 bases at V and 4 bases at J, with 10 bases between the two ends. Germline values: CDR1 MGHRA, CDR2 YSYEKL. This CDR3 comprises 14 residues. CDR3 sequence (DNA): TGCGCCAGCAGCCCTTGGAGTGGTAATGAAAAACTGTTTTTT. It yields the protein CASSPWSGNEKLFF.

This clonotype showed up just a few times. The V call is TRBV29-1, the J call TRBJ2-4; TRBD1 agrees at 8 bases. The CDR3 is made up of 16 amino acids. Germline assignment: CDR1 SQVTM and CDR2 ANQGSEA. The V segment lost 0 bases and the J segment 8 bases; nucleotides outside the gene matches: 12. The CDR3 DNA reads as TGCAGCGTTGAAGATCTTCAGGACAGGGAGTCGTACATTCAGTACTTC. Translation: CSVEDLQDRESYIQYF.

The chain employs TRBV19 and TRBJ1-1, with D hard to call. The CDR3 contains 13 residues. Germline lookup yields CDR1 LNHDA and CDR2 SQIVND (reference sequence). With 6 bases removed from V and 3 bases from J, the gap between germline ends came to 11 bases. The DNA for the CDR3 is TGTGCCAGTAGCGGCGTGAGGGACACTGAAGCTTTCTTT. It codes for CASSGVRDTEAFF.

V gene TRBV20-1 combines with J gene TRBJ2-1; D gene uncertain. V was shortened by 1 base and J by 10 bases, with 8 bases between the two germline ends. This CDR3 contains 11 residues. Germline values: CDR1 DFQATT, CDR2 SNEGSKA (reference sequence). Written as DNA, the CDR3 is TGCAGTGCTAGAGTTTTTCCCGAGCAGTTCTTC. It is translated as CSARVFPEQFF.

This clonotype has at least ten counts. This rearrangement joins TRBV28 to TRBJ2-2, with TRBD1 identical over 8 bases. The germline CDR1 and CDR2 sequences are MDHEN and SYDVKM. The CDR3 loop spans 16 amino acids. With V trimmed by 3 bases and J by 7 bases, 10 bases remained unmatched. CDR3 sequence (DNA): TGTGCCAGCAGTTTCTCCGACAGGGGATATATCGGGGAGCTGTTTTTT. Translated: CASSFSDRGYIGELFF. Complete variable domain (other parts from reference TRBV28 and TRBJ2-2): DVKVTQSSRYLVKRTGEKVFLECVQDMDHENMFWYRQDPGLGLRLIYFSYDVKMKEKGDIPEGYSVSREKKERFSLILESASTNQTSMYLCASSFSDRGYIGELFFGEGSRLTVL.

The chain couples TRBV18 to TRBJ2-5, with 8 bases lining up with TRBD2. The germline V gene encodes CDR1 KGHSH and CDR2 LQKENI. The CDR3 is made up of 15 amino acids. The junction had 9 bases not matched to a gene; V was cut back by 4 bases and J by 5 bases. Here the CDR3 DNA reads TGTGCCAGCTCACTTGCGGGAGGTTATCAGGAGACCCAGTACTTC. Protein sequence: CASSLAGGYQETQYF.

The sample holds a few counts of this clonotype. V and J are TRBV12-3 or TRBV12-4 and TRBJ2-2; 7 positions agree with TRBD1. This CDR3 is 16 amino acids long. The junction had 10 bases not matched to a gene; V was cut back by 6 bases and J by 3 bases. CDR3 nucleotide sequence: TGTGCCAGCAGCGGGAAGACAGGGAGCCACACCGGGGAGCTGTTTTTT. Its protein product is CASSGKTGSHTGELFF.

This clonotype was counted many times. The chain employs TRBV28 and TRBJ2-7; 9 nucleotides agree with TRBD1. Trimming removed 8 bases from V and 8 bases from J; junction bases left unmatched: 16. This CDR3 spans 15 amino acids. Germline V gene lookup returns CDR1 MDHEN and CDR2 SYDVKM. This CDR3 reads CASRDTGGETRQQYF. CDR3 DNA sequence: TGTGCCAGCCGAGACACAGGGGGCGAGACTCGCCAGCAGTACTTC. The entire variable domain, with the rest obtained from reference TRBV28 and TRBJ2-7, is as follows: DVKVTQSSRYLVKRTGEKVFLECVQDMDHENMFWYRQDPGLGLRLIYFSYDVKMKEKGDIPEGYSVSREKKERFSLILESASTNQTSMYLCASRDTGGETRQQYFGPGTRLTVT.

The CDR3 protein is CASSQMDSLPPLHF. Here the CDR3 DNA reads TGTGCCAGCAGCCAAATGGACAGTCTCCCACCCCTCCACTTT. The chain carries TRBV3-1 and TRBJ1-6, with D perhaps matching TRBD1 (6 bases). The V gene's germline CDR1 is LGHDT and CDR2 YNNKEL (reference sequence). This CDR3 is 14 amino acids long. V lost 2 bases and J lost 11, with 13 bases in between.

Worth noting for this clonotype: Mismatch with germline at one junction end may stem from a read error. The chain couples TRBV19 to TRBJ2-7, with D possibly TRBD1 on 5 matching bases. CDR1 is LNHDA and CDR2 is SQIVND in the germline V gene (reference sequence). The CDR3 sequence is 12 residues long. The DNA for the CDR3 is TGTGCCAGTAGTACCCAAGGCCGTGACAGTTTCTTC. Residues: CASSTQGRDSFF.

A few counts support this clonotype. An end of the junction does not agree with germline; a read error may underlie this. This rearrangement joins TRBV7-9 to TRBJ2-5; 7 bases agree with TRBD1. The CDR3 spans 15 residues. CDR1 is SEHNR, CDR2 FQNEAQ, per germline (reference sequence). The CDR3 nucleotides read TGTGCCAGCAGCCCCGACAGGGTTCACCAGGAGACCCAGTACTTC. Its translation is CASSPDRVHQETQYF.

In this sample, this clonotype turned up many times. The chain couples TRBV27 to TRBJ2-7; 8 bases align to TRBD1. J gave up 5 bases and V 9 bases, and 12 bases lay outside the gene matches. CDR1 is MNHEY, CDR2 SMNVEV, per germline (reference sequence). This CDR3 is built from 14 residues. The CDR3 nucleotides read TGTGCCAGTAACTCTCAGGGGGCGATCAACGAGCAGTACTTC. It is translated as CASNSQGAINEQYF.

The chain carries TRBV5-1 and TRBJ2-2, with TRBD2 identical over 9 bases. V trimming: 0 bases; J trimming: 6 bases; junction bases outside the gene matches: 6. The V gene's germline CDR1 is SGHRS and CDR2 YFSETQ. This CDR3 spans 16 amino acids. Here the CDR3 DNA reads TGCGCCAGCAGCTTGGAGGTAGCGGGAGCCGCCGGGGAGCTGTTTTTT. This encodes CASSLEVAGAAGELFF.